These T cell receptor beta chains were read from a single sample in a study of OX40 agonist ivuxolimab in advanced cancers. Repertoires were generated with immunoSEQ multiplex PCR, while TCRdb's copy carries only in-frame clones and drops some. This sample has more than 80,000 clones; about 91% occur once, and the top ten carry about 0.31%. This sample comprised CD4+ or CD8+ T cells sorted from blood, obtained in a trial of the OX40 agonist ivuxolimab. Receptor source: an adult with an advanced solid tumor such as melanoma, head and neck, liver or kidney cancer. Each CDR3 is given with its conserved first and last residue. The order of the fields is J gene, D gene, V gene, clone size, CDR3 protein, CDR3 DNA. D genes are given only for firm matches. Expanded clones get a size class; other rows say once, few or many, or leave the size out.

J: TRBJ1-1
D: NA
V: TRBV25-1
size: NA
CDR3: CASRGAGRAFF
DNA: TGTGCCAGCCGGGGGGCCGGGCGGGCTTTCTTT

J: TRBJ2-3
D: NA
V: TRBV11-3
size: NA
CDR3: CASSRRGTDTQYF
DNA: TGTGCCAGCAGCAGGAGGGGCACAGATACGCAGTATTTT

J: TRBJ2-3
D: TRBD2
V: TRBV6-6
size: NA
CDR3: CASSSTSGSGADTQYF
DNA: TGTGCCAGCAGTTCTACTAGCGGGAGTGGAGCAGATACGCAGTATTTT

J: TRBJ1-2
D: NA
V: TRBV28
size: NA
CDR3: CASSSQQRHGYTF
DNA: TGTGCCAGCAGTTCGCAACAGCGACATGGCTACACCTTC

J: TRBJ2-7
D: NA
V: TRBV5-4
size: once
CDR3: CASSLDHYEQYF
DNA: TGTGCCAGCAGCTTGGATCACTACGAGCAGTACTTC

J: TRBJ2-3
D: TRBD1
V: TRBV4-1
size: NA
CDR3: CASSARGQGGTDTQYF
DNA: TGCGCCAGCAGCGCCCGCGGACAGGGGGGAACAGATACGCAGTATTTT

J: TRBJ2-1
D: NA
V: TRBV6-5
size: NA
CDR3: CASKGVRFNNEQFF
DNA: TGTGCCAGCAAGGGGGTCCGATTTAACAATGAGCAGTTCTTC

J: TRBJ2-3
D: TRBD2
V: TRBV5-4
size: NA
CDR3: CASSLPRTSGVTDTQYF
DNA: TGTGCCAGCAGCTTGCCCCGGACTAGCGGAGTCACAGATACGCAGTATTTT

J: TRBJ2-3
D: NA
V: TRBV29-1
size: NA
CDR3: CSVSPGGTDTQYF
DNA: TGCAGCGTTTCCCCCGGGGGCACAGATACGCAGTATTTT

J: TRBJ1-1
D: NA
V: TRBV29-1
size: NA
CDR3: CSVVRVQNTEAFF
DNA: TGCAGCGTTGTCAGGGTCCAGAACACTGAAGCTTTCTTT

J: TRBJ2-5
D: TRBD1
V: TRBV7-6
size: NA
CDR3: CASSLAAGGSETQYF
DNA: TGTGCCAGCAGCTTAGCGGCAGGGGGCAGCGAGACCCAGTACTTC

J: TRBJ2-2
D: TRBD2
V: TRBV19
size: NA
CDR3: CATRVGGGNTGELFF
DNA: TGTGCCACCCGAGTCGGGGGGGGAAACACCGGGGAGCTGTTTTTT

J: TRBJ2-1
D: TRBD2
V: TRBV5-1
size: NA
CDR3: CASSLGGLLAGESEQFF
DNA: TGCGCCAGCAGCTTGGGAGGGCTCCTAGCGGGAGAGAGTGAGCAGTTCTTC

J: TRBJ1-4
D: NA
V: TRBV5-1
size: NA
CDR3: CASSLGQGDEKLFF
DNA: TGCGCCAGCAGCTTGGGGCAGGGAGATGAAAAACTGTTTTTT

J: TRBJ2-5
D: NA
V: TRBV7-2
size: NA
CDR3: CASSLTMSGQETQYF
DNA: TGTGCCAGCAGCTTAACGATGAGCGGACAAGAGACCCAGTACTTC

J: TRBJ2-1
D: NA
V: TRBV5-4
size: NA
CDR3: CASSLTGEVYNEQFF
DNA: TGTGCCAGCAGCTTGACGGGAGAAGTCTACAATGAGCAGTTCTTC

J: TRBJ2-1
D: TRBD1
V: TRBV9
size: NA
CDR3: CASSVVGGGNEQFF
DNA: TGTGCCAGCAGCGTAGTAGGGGGCGGCAATGAGCAGTTCTTC

J: TRBJ2-3
D: NA
V: TRBV2
size: NA
CDR3: CASMGRGLAQYF
DNA: TGTGCCAGCATGGGTAGGGGCCTAGCGCAGTATTTT

J: TRBJ1-4
D: NA
V: TRBV10-3
size: NA
CDR3: CAISVNPTSGGDEKLFF
DNA: TGTGCCATCAGTGTAAACCCCACTTCAGGCGGGGATGAAAAACTGTTTTTT

J: TRBJ1-2
D: NA
V: TRBV28
size: NA
CDR3: CASSFLANYGYTF
DNA: TGTGCCAGCAGTTTTTTGGCGAACTATGGCTACACCTTC

J: TRBJ2-1
D: NA
V: TRBV25-1
size: NA
CDR3: CASSSRLEGEQFF
DNA: TGTGCCAGCAGTTCCCGACTAGAAGGCGAGCAGTTCTTC

J: TRBJ2-2
D: TRBD2
V: TRBV7-2
size: NA
CDR3: CASSSRRREGSGELFF
DNA: TGTGCCAGCAGCTCACGACGGCGGGAGGGCTCCGGGGAGCTGTTTTTT

J: TRBJ2-6
D: NA
V: TRBV4-2
size: once
CDR3: CASAGGGSGANVLTF
DNA: TGTGCCAGCGCCGGGGGCGGGTCTGGGGCCAACGTCCTGACTTTC

J: TRBJ2-7
D: TRBD1
V: TRBV5-1
size: NA
CDR3: CASSPGQGASEQYF
DNA: TGCGCCAGCAGCCCCGGACAGGGGGCTAGTGAGCAGTACTTC

J: TRBJ2-5
D: NA
V: TRBV28
size: NA
CDR3: CASSFEETQYF
DNA: TGTGCCAGCAGTTTTGAAGAGACCCAGTACTTC

J: TRBJ2-3
D: NA
V: TRBV7-3
size: NA
CDR3: CASSFRGGPDTQYF
DNA: TGTGCCAGCAGCTTCAGGGGAGGGCCAGATACGCAGTATTTT

J: TRBJ1-2
D: TRBD1
V: TRBV30
size: once
CDR3: CAWSKGRGLKHGYTF
DNA: TGTGCCTGGAGTAAGGGGAGGGGGCTTAAGCATGGCTACACCTTC

J: TRBJ2-5
D: NA
V: TRBV7-9
size: NA
CDR3: CASSLYWTEQETQYF
DNA: TGTGCCAGCAGCTTATACTGGACAGAACAAGAGACCCAGTACTTC

J: TRBJ2-1
D: NA
V: TRBV27
size: NA
CDR3: CASSLFFRLASPYNEQFF
DNA: TGTGCCAGCAGTTTATTTTTCCGGCTAGCCAGCCCCTACAATGAGCAGTTCTTC

J: TRBJ2-3
D: NA
V: TRBV7-9
size: NA
CDR3: CASSRSTADTQYF
DNA: TGTGCCAGCAGCCGGAGCACAGCAGATACGCAGTATTTT

J: TRBJ2-3
D: NA
V: TRBV18
size: NA
CDR3: CASSPRRNTDTQYF
DNA: TGTGCCAGCTCACCACGAAGGAACACAGATACGCAGTATTTT

J: TRBJ1-4
D: TRBD1
V: TRBV7-9
size: NA
CDR3: CASSLTGGREKLFF
DNA: TGTGCCAGCAGCTTGACAGGGGGTAGGGAAAAACTGTTTTTT

J: TRBJ1-4
D: NA
V: TRBV5-4
size: NA
CDR3: CASSLVPYTNEKLFF
DNA: TGTGCCAGCAGCTTGGTACCATATACTAATGAAAAACTGTTTTTT

J: TRBJ1-1
D: NA
V: TRBV27
size: NA
CDR3: CASSTTGRTEAFF
DNA: TGTGCCAGCAGCACGACAGGTCGCACTGAAGCTTTCTTT

J: TRBJ2-7
D: NA
V: TRBV7-2
size: NA
CDR3: CASSLAPGSYEQYF
DNA: TGTGCCAGCAGCTTAGCGCCAGGGAGCTACGAGCAGTACTTC

J: TRBJ1-4
D: NA
V: TRBV29-1
size: NA
CDR3: CSASRSGDLLIDEKLFF
DNA: TGCAGCGCATCCCGTTCCGGAGACTTGTTAATAGATGAAAAACTGTTTTTT

J: TRBJ2-2
D: TRBD2
V: TRBV7-2
size: NA
CDR3: CASSLRRGRAGTGELFF
DNA: TGTGCCAGCAGCTTAAGACGCGGGAGGGCCGGCACCGGGGAGCTGTTTTTT

J: TRBJ2-6
D: NA
V: TRBV7-9
size: NA
CDR3: CASIEHGTGANVLTF
DNA: TGTGCCAGCATCGAACATGGCACTGGGGCCAACGTCCTGACTTTC

J: TRBJ2-7
D: TRBD2
V: TRBV19
size: NA
CDR3: CASSIALAGEYEQYF
DNA: TGTGCCAGTAGTATTGCGCTAGCGGGAGAGTACGAGCAGTACTTC

J: TRBJ2-2
D: TRBD1
V: TRBV5-1
size: NA
CDR3: CASSLAGPGGFTGELFF
DNA: TGCGCCAGCAGCTTGGCGGGGCCAGGGGGTTTCACCGGGGAGCTGTTTTTT

J: TRBJ1-4
D: TRBD1
V: TRBV7-2
size: NA
CDR3: CASSWQGAANEKLFF
DNA: TGTGCCAGCAGCTGGCAGGGGGCAGCTAATGAAAAACTGTTTTTT

J: TRBJ2-7
D: NA
V: TRBV4-2
size: NA
CDR3: CASSQSNSYEQYF
DNA: TGTGCCAGCAGCCAAAGTAACTCCTACGAGCAGTACTTC

J: TRBJ2-6
D: NA
V: TRBV6-5
size: NA
CDR3: CASSYPDGTGANVLTF
DNA: TGTGCCAGCAGTTACCCGGACGGCACTGGGGCCAACGTCCTGACTTTC

J: TRBJ2-5
D: TRBD1
V: TRBV18
size: NA
CDR3: CASSPGTGRPETQYF
DNA: TGTGCCAGCTCACCCGGGACAGGGCGGCCGGAGACCCAGTACTTC

J: TRBJ2-7
D: TRBD2
V: TRBV15
size: NA
CDR3: CATSRGTSGYEQYF
DNA: TGTGCCACCAGCAGAGGGACTAGCGGGTACGAGCAGTACTTC

J: TRBJ1-1
D: NA
V: TRBV7-9
size: NA
CDR3: CASSHEVNTEAFF
DNA: TGTGCCAGCAGCCACGAAGTGAACACTGAAGCTTTCTTT

J: TRBJ1-2
D: NA
V: TRBV7-9
size: NA
CDR3: CASSLDLQGSGYTF
DNA: TGTGCCAGCAGCTTAGACTTACAGGGTTCTGGCTACACCTTC

J: TRBJ1-2
D: NA
V: TRBV10-3
size: NA
CDR3: CAISDRQQNYGYTF
DNA: TGTGCCATCAGTGACCGACAGCAAAACTATGGCTACACCTTC

J: TRBJ2-2
D: NA
V: TRBV7-7
size: once
CDR3: CASSLDTNTGELFF
DNA: TGTGCCAGCAGCTTAGACACGAACACCGGGGAGCTGTTTTTT

J: TRBJ2-2
D: TRBD1
V: TRBV15
size: NA
CDR3: CATSSQQGLPGELFF
DNA: TGTGCCACCAGCAGTCAACAGGGGCTCCCCGGGGAGCTGTTTTTT

J: TRBJ1-4
D: NA
V: TRBV7-9
size: NA
CDR3: CASSPGHGVREKLFF
DNA: TGTGCCAGCAGCCCAGGACATGGGGTTCGGGAAAAACTGTTTTTT

J: TRBJ1-5
D: TRBD1
V: TRBV5-1
size: NA
CDR3: CASSLGGGSNQPQHF
DNA: TGCGCCAGCAGCTTGGGAGGGGGCTCGAATCAGCCCCAGCATTTT

J: TRBJ2-2
D: TRBD2
V: TRBV9
size: NA
CDR3: CASSVVASGVGELFF
DNA: TGTGCCAGCAGCGTAGTGGCTAGCGGCGTCGGGGAGCTGTTTTTT

J: TRBJ1-5
D: NA
V: TRBV7-9
size: NA
CDR3: CASSLGSDGRVNQPQHF
DNA: TGTGCCAGCAGCTTAGGTTCCGATGGCAGAGTCAATCAGCCCCAGCATTTT

J: TRBJ2-5
D: NA
V: TRBV4-1
size: NA
CDR3: CASSQGAGKETQYF
DNA: TGCGCCAGCAGCCAAGGGGCAGGGAAAGAGACCCAGTACTTC

J: TRBJ2-2
D: TRBD2
V: TRBV6-6
size: NA
CDR3: CASTPSGRWNTGELFF
DNA: TGTGCCAGCACCCCTAGCGGGAGGTGGAACACCGGGGAGCTGTTTTTT

J: TRBJ2-1
D: NA
V: TRBV18
size: NA
CDR3: CASSVLATSYNEQFF
DNA: TGTGCCAGCTCAGTCCTAGCGACATCCTACAATGAGCAGTTCTTC

J: TRBJ2-2
D: TRBD1
V: TRBV5-1
size: NA
CDR3: CASSLGRGRNTGELFF
DNA: TGCGCCAGCAGCTTAGGCAGGGGGCGGAACACCGGGGAGCTGTTTTTT

J: TRBJ2-7
D: NA
V: TRBV29-1
size: few
CDR3: CSVTGPLYEQYF
DNA: TGCAGCGTTACCGGGCCCTTATACGAGCAGTACTTC

J: TRBJ1-3
D: NA
V: TRBV18
size: NA
CDR3: CASSPQWLNSGNTIYF
DNA: TGTGCCAGCTCACCCCAGTGGCTCAACTCTGGAAACACCATATATTTT